This T cell receptor beta chain was obtained from a study of T-cell reconstitution after alpha-beta-depleted transplantation in children. Unique molecular identifiers were built into the TCRbeta library. Using its own MiXCR run on the PCR reads, TCRdb lists one record per CDR3 protein. The sample includes approximately 490,000 distinct CDR3 sequences, about 11% seen only once; the top ten take roughly 2%. Study observations and caveats: There were reportedly several hundred expanded graft clones from which alpha-beta T cells came about two months after transplant. One year after transplant, T-cell counts and diversity came mostly from newly produced T cells. Several patients had high TCRbeta diversity at day 60; it came from surviving recipient T cells and thymic progenitors.

The V gene's germline CDR1 is LGHNA and CDR2 YSLEER. J was trimmed by 5 bases and V by 0 bases; bases with no gene match: 6. CDR3 length: 15 amino acids. This clonotype was recorded at least ten times. Its matching antigen is unknown. Sequenced here: PBMCs, sampled before TCRalphabeta/CD19-depleted stem cell transplant. This chain joins TRBV4-3 and TRBJ2-7; TRBD1 aligns across 8 bases. The receptor was isolated from a child aged 2 to 15 with inherited bone marrow failure, due to receive a stem cell transplant. The CDR3 loop reads CASSQDHRGNHEQYF. The DNA for the CDR3 is TGCGCCAGCAGCCAAGACCACAGGGGGAACCACGAGCAGTACTTC.